This T cell receptor (beta chain) was sequenced in a study of read filtering for tumor transcriptome and immune sequencing (dated by TCRdb to the early 2020s). Some background on the complete study: Of the patients in the cohort, 17 were male and around 14 were female, and their mean age was 65.9 years, with a range of about 40 to 85. By revised international staging, eight or nine patients were R-ISS I, 16 were R-ISS II and 7 were R-ISS III. After DNase treatment, whole-transcriptome libraries were prepared using the TruSeq RNA Access Library Prep Kit. Per sample, about 4.05 to 10.27 million TCR-region mapped reads were obtained with IR-seq, compared with only about 80 to 1273 with RNA-seq. Using the same bone marrow samples, the study ran both targeted immune repertoire sequencing and bulk whole-transcriptome sequencing and then compared the TCR repertoires from each method. One of the main goals was to work out a read-filtering strategy for immune repertoire data, in particular whether clonotypes backed by only a single read should be removed.

TCR libraries were constructed from approximately 390 ng RNA using the Immunoverse kit, and molecular barcoded adaptors covering alpha/delta and beta/gamma chains were employed. The same RNA used for transcriptome sequencing was used for TCR library preparation. An Illumina HiSeq 4000 with 2 x 150 cycles was used to sequence the TCR libraries. The paper's data handling went like this. TCR reads were aligned to human V, D, J and C references and assembled into CDR3 clonotypes with MiXCR, including quality filtering and error correction. The tcR package in R was used for analysis of clonotype counts and gene usage diversity. For inspection of raw mapping reads, RNA-seq reads were mapped by STAR aligner version 2.5.3a onto GRCh37 of the human genome. To test how sequencing depth affected the clonotypes detected, IR-seq fastq files were randomly downsampled with Seqtk 1.3. The public reads were quality trimmed at Q25 with fastp and then assembled into clones with MiXCR by TCRdb, keeping productive beta chains. Duplicate CDR3 protein sequences are folded into a single record with the most common DNA and genes. TCRdb's processing, not the authors' own work, is the source of the V and J calls. The sample table holds 85,000 or so distinct CDR3 sequences, of which 9% to 15% were seen once. 14% to 15% of the sample goes to the ten largest clones.

Each patient had bone marrow sampled at the time of active disease. Ficoll-Hypaque density gradient centrifugation was used to isolate the bone marrow mononuclear cells. Myeloma plasma cells were removed and CD138-negative cells were obtained by negative selection following labeling with CD138 magnetic microbeads on a MACS separator. Flow cytometry with CD138 antibodies on an Attune NxT was used to check how pure the isolated cells were. TRIzol reagent was used to extract total RNA, which was then quantified with a NanoDrop spectrophotometer. For each patient, the CD138-negative bone marrow sample underwent paired RNA-seq and IR-seq. General findings and caveats noted by the study authors: In IR-seq, around 85% of clonotypes but approximately 3.7% of total reads were represented by single-read clonotypes, whereas in RNA-seq, about 75% of clonotypes and about 40% of reads were represented by single-read clonotypes. Compared with RNA-seq, IR-seq captured clonotypes at much higher depth and more reliably, and a smaller IR-seq throughput was enough to identify most shared clonotypes. The sorted CD138-negative fraction was a mixed bone marrow immune population, not purified T cells. The correlation between IR-seq and RNA-seq shared clonotype proportions rose when single-read clonotypes were removed.

This clonotype has a handful of counts. The antigen it binds to is not known. Qualities for individual bases were not recorded, and no much larger clone is one base off. CDR1 and CDR2, per the germline V gene (reference sequence), are GTSNPN and SVGIG. The CDR3 runs 15 residues from the cysteine to the phenylalanine. Only the CDR3 region is kept as DNA, spanning 45 bases read in frame from base 1. Unmatched junction bases come to 11, with V trimmed by 3 bases and J by 5 bases. This clonotype was sampled from a donor at least 40 years old with multiple myeloma. The rearranged segments are TRBV30 and TRBJ1-1, with TRBD1 identical over 8 junction bases. Source material: a population of CD138-negative cells sorted from bone marrow. Explained via the paper, the cell subset or site label denotes: bone marrow mononuclear cells depleted of CD138+ plasma/myeloma cells by negative magnetic selection. CDR3 protein: CAWSGRITGGTEAFF. The DNA sequence is TGTGCCTGGAGCGGGCGAATTACAGGGGGAACTGAAGCTTTCTTT.